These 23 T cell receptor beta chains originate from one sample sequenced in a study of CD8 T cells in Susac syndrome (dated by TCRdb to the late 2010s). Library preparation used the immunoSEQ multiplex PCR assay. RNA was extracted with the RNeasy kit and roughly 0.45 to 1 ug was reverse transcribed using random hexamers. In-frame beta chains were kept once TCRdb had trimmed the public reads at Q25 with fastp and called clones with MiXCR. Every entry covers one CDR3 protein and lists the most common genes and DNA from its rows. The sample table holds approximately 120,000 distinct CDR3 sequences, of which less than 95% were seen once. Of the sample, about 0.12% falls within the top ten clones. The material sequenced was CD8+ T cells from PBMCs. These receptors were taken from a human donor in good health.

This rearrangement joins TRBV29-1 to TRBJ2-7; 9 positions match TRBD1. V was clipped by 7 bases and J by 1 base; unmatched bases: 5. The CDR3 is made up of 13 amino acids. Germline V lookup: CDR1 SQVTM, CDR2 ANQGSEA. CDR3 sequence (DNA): TGCAGCGGCGGGACAGGGTTTTCCTACGAGCAGTACTTC. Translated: CSGGTGFSYEQYF.

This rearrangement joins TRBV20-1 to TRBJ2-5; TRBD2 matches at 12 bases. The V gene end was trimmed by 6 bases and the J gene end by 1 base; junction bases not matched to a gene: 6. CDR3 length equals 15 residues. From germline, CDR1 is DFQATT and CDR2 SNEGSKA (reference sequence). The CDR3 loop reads CSATGLAGTQETQYF. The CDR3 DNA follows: TGCAGTGCCACCGGACTAGCGGGGACCCAAGAGACCCAGTACTTC.

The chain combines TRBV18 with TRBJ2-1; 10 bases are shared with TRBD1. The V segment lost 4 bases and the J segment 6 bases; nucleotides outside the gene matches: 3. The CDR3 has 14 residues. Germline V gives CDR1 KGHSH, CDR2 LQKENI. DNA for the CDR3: TGTGCCAGCTCACGGGGGGACAGGGGCAATGAGCAGTTCTTC. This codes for CASSRGDRGNEQFF.

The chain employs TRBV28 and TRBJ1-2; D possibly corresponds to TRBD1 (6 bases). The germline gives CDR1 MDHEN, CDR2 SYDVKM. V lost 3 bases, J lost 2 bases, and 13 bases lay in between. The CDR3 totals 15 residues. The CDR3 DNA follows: TGTGCCAGCAGTTTCCCCAGGGGCGCGAACTATGGCTACACCTTC. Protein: CASSFPRGANYGYTF.

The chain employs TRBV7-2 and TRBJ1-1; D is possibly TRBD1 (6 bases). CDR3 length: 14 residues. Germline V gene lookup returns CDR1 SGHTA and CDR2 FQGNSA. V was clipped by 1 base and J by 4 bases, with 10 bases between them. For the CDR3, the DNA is TGTGCCAGCAGCTTAGACAGGGCTCGCACTGAAGCTTTCTTT. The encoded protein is CASSLDRARTEAFF.

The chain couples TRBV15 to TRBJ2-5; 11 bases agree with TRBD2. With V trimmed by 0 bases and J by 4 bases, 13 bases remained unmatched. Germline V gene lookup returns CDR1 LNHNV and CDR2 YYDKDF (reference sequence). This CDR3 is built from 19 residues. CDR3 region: CATSRDRTSGSLSGETQYF. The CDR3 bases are TGTGCCACCAGCAGAGATCGAACTAGCGGGAGCCTCTCAGGAGAGACCCAGTACTTC.

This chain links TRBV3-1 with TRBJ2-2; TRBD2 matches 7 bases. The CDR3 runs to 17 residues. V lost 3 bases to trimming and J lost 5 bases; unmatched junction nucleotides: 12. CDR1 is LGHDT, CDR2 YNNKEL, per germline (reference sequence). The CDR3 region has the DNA TGTGCCAGCAGCCAGGGAGGCGGGCTAGCGGCGACCGGGGAGCTGTTTTTT. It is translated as CASSQGGGLAATGELFF.

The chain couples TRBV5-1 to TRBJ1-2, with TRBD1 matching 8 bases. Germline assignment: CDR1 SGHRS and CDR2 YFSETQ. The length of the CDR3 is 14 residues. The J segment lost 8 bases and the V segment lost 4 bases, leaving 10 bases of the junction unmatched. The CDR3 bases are TGCGCCAGCAGCGAAGGACAGGGTGGTTCGGGCTACACCTTC. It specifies CASSEGQGGSGYTF.

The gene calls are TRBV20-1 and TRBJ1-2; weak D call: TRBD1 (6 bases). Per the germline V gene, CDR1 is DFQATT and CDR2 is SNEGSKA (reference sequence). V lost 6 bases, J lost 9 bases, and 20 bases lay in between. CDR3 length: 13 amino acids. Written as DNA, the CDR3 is TGCAGTGCCATTATCGACAGGCACGACAGCTACACCTTC. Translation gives CSAIIDRHDSYTF.

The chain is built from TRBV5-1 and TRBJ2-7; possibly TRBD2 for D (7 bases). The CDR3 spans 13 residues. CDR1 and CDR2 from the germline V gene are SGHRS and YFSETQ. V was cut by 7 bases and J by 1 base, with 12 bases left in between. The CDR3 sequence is CASARGGSYEQYF. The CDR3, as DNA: TGCGCCAGCGCTAGGGGGGGGTCCTACGAGCAGTACTTC.

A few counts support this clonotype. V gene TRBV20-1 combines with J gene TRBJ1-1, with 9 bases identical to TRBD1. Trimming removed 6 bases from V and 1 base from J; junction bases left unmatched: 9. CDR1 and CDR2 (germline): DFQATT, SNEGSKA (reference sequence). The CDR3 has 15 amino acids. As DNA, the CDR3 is TGCAGTGCGAGGGGACAGGGCGACCGGAACACTGAAGCTTTCTTT. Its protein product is CSARGQGDRNTEAFF.

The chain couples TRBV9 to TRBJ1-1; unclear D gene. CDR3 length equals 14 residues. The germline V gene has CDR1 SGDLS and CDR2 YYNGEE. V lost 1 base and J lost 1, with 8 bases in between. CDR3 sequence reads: CASSVTATNTEAFF. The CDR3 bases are TGTGCCAGCAGCGTAACTGCCACGAACACTGAAGCTTTCTTT.

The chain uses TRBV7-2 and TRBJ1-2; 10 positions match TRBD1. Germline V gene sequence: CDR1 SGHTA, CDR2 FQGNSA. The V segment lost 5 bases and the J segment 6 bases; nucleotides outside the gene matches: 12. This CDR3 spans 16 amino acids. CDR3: CASSRPGGTGDDGYTF. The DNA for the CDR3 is TGTGCCAGCAGCCGCCCCGGAGGGACAGGGGATGATGGCTACACCTTC. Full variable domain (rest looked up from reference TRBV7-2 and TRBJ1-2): GAGVSQSPSNKVTEKGKDVELRCDPISGHTALYWYRQSLGQGLEFLIYFQGNSAPDKSGLPSDRFSAERTGGSVSTLTIQRTQQEDSAVYLCASSRPGGTGDDGYTFGSGTRLTVV.

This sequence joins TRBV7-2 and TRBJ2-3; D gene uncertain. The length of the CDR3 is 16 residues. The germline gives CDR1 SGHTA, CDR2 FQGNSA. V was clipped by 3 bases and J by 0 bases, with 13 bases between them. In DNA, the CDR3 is TGTGCCAGCAGCTTTAATGGACGAACTAGCACAGATACGCAGTATTTT. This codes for CASSFNGRTSTDTQYF.

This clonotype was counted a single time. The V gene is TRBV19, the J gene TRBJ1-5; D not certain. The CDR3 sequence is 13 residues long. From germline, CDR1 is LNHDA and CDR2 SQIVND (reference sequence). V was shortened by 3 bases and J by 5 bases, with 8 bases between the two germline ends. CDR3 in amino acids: CASSIGRDQPQHF. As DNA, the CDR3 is TGTGCCAGTAGTATCGGACGAGATCAGCCCCAGCATTTT.

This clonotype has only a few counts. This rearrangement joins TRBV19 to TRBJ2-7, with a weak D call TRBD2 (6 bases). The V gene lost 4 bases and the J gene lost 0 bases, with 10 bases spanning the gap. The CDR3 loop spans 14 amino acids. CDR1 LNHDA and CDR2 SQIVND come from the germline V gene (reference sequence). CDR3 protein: CASSSGTSSYEQYF. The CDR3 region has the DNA TGTGCCAGTAGTAGCGGGACGAGCTCCTACGAGCAGTACTTC.

This CDR3 reads CASSLSYRTEAFF. The CDR3 DNA is TGTGCCAGCAGCTTAAGTTACAGAACTGAAGCTTTCTTT. V gene TRBV7-3 combines with J gene TRBJ1-1; D uncertain. The CDR3 has 13 amino acids. Germline V gives CDR1 SGHTA, CDR2 FQGTGA. Between the trimmed V and J ends, which lost 1 base and 5 bases, there was a span of 8 bases. The full variable domain, in which reference TRBV7-3 and TRBJ1-1 provide the parts outside the CDR3, is GAGVSQTPSNKVTEKGKYVELRCDPISGHTALYWYRQSLGQGPEFLIYFQGTGAADDSGLPNDRFFAVRPEGSVSTLKIQRTERGDSAVYLCASSLSYRTEAFFGQGTRLTVV.

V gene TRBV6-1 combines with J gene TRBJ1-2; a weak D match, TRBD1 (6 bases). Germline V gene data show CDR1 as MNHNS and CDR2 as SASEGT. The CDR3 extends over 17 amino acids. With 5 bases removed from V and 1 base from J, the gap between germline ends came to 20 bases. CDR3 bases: TGTGCCAGCAGTCCAATATCCGGACAGTCTGATAACTATGGCTACACCTTC. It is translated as CASSPISGQSDNYGYTF.

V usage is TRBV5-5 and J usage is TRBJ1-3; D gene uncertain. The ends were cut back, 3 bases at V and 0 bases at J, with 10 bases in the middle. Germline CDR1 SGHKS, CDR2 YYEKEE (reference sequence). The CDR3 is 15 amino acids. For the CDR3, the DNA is TGTGCCAGCAGCTACGATGGTTTCTCTGGAAACACCATATATTTT. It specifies CASSYDGFSGNTIYF.

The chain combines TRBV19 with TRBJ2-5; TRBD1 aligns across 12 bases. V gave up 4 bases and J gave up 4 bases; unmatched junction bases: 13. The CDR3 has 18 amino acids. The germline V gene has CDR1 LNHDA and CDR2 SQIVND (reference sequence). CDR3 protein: CASSTTGTGGHFGETQYF. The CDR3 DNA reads TGTGCCAGTAGTACGACCGGGACAGGGGGCCATTTCGGAGAGACCCAGTACTTC.

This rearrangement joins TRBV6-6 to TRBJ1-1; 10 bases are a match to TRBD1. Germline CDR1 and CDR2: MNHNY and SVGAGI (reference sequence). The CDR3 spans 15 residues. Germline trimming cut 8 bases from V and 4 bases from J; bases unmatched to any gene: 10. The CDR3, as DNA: TGTGCCAGCCCCATGGGGGACAGGGGCGGCACTGAAGCTTTCTTT. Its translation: CASPMGDRGGTEAFF.

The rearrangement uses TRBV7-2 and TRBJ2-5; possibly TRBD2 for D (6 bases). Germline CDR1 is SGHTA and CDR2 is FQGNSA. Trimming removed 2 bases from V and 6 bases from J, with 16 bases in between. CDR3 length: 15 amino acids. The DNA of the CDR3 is TGTGCCAGCAGCTTAAGTTCGACGGGGGAAAAGACCCAGTACTTC. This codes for CASSLSSTGEKTQYF.

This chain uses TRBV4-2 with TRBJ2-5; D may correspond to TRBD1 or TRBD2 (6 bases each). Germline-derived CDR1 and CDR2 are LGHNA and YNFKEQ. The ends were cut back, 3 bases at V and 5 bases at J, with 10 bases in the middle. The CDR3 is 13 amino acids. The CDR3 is CASSQGGRETQYF. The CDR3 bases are TGTGCCAGCAGCCAGGGGGGCCGGGAGACCCAGTACTTC.